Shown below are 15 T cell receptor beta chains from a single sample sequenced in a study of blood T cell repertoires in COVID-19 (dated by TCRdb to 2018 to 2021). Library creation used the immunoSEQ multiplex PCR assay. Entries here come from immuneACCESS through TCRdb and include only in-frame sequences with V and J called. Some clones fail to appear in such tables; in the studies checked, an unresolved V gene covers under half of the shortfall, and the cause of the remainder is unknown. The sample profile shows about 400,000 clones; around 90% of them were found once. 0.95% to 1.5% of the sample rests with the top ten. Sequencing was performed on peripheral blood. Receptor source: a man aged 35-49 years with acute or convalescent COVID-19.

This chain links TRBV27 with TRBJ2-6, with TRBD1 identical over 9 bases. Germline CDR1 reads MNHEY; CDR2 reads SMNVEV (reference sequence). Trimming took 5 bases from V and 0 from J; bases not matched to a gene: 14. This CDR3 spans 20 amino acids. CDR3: CASSHTPGTGLRSGANVLTF. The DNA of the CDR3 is TGTGCCAGCAGTCACACTCCCGGGACAGGGCTTCGCTCTGGGGCCAACGTCCTGACTTTC.

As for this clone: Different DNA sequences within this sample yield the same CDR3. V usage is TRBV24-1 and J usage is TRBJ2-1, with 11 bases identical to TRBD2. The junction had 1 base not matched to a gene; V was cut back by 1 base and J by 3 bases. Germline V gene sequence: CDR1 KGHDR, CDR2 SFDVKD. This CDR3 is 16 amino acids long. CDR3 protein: CATSDLGTSGYNEQFF. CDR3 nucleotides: TGTGCCACCAGTGATTTAGGGACTAGCGGCTACAATGAGCAGTTCTTC.

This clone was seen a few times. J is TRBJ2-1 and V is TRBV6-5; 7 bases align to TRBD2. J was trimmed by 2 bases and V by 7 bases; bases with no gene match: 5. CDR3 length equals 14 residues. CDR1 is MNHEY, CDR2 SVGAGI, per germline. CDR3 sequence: CASNRAGTYNEQFF. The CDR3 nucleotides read TGTGCCAGCAACCGAGCGGGAACCTACAATGAGCAGTTCTTC.

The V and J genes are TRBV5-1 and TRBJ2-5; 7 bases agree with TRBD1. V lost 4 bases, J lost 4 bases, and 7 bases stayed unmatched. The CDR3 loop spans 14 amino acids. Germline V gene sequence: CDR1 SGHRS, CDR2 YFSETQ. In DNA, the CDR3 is TGCGCCAGCAGCAAGACAGGGCCGGGAGAGACCCAGTACTTC. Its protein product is CASSKTGPGETQYF.

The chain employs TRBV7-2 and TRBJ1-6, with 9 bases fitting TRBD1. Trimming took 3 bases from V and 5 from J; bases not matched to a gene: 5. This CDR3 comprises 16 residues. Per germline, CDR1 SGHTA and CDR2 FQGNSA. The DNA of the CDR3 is TGTGCCAGCAGCTTTGGGACAGGGTATAATAATTCACCCCTCCACTTT. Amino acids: CASSFGTGYNNSPLHF.

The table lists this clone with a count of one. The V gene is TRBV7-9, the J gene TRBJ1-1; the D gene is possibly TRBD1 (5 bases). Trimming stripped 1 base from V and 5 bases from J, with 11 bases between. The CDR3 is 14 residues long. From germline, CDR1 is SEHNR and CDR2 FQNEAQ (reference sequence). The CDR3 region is CASSLGGARTEAFF. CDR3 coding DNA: TGTGCCAGCAGCTTAGGCGGGGCGCGGACTGAAGCTTTCTTT.

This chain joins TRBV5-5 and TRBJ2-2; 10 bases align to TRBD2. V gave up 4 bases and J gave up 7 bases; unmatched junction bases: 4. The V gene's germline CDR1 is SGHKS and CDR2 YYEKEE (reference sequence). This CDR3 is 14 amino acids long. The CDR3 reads CASSPGLAIGELFF. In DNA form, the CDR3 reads TGTGCCAGCAGCCCGGGACTAGCGATCGGGGAGCTGTTTTTT.

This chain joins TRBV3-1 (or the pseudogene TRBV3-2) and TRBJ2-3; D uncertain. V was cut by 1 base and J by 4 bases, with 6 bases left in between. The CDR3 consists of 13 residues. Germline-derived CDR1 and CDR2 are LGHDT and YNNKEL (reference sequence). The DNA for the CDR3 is TGTGCCAGCAGCCAAGGAGGTGCAGATACGCAGTATTTT. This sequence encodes CASSQGGADTQYF.

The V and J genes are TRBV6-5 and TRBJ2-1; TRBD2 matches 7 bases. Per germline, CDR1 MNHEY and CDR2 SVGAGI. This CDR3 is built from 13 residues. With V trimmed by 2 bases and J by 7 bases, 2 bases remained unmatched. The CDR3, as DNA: TGTGCCAGCAGTTACGGGACTACAAATGAGCAGTTCTTC. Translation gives CASSYGTTNEQFF.

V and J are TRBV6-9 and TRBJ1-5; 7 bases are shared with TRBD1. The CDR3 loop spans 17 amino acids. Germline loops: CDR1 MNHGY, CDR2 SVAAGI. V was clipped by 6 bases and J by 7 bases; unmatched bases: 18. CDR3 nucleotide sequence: TGTGCCAGCAGAGACCCCCCTCCTTTTGACAGGGTACAGCCCCAGCATTTT. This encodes CASRDPPPFDRVQPQHF.

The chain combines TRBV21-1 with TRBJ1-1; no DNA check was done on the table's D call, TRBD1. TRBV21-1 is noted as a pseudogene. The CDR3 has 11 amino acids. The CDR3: CASTQGGKAFF. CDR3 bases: TGTGCCAGCACCCAGGGTGGTAAAGCTTTCTTT.

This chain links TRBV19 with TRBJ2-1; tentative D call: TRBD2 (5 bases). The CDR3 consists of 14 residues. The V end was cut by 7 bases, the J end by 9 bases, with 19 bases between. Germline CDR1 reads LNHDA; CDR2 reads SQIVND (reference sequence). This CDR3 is CASTSRGRLGEQFF. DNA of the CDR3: TGTGCCAGTACCAGCCGGGGTCGGCTGGGTGAGCAGTTCTTC. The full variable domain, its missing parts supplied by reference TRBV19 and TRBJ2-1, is DGGITQSPKYLFRKEGQNVTLSCEQNLNHDAMYWYRQDPGQGLRLIYYSQIVNDFQKGDIAEGYSVSREKKESFPLTVTSAQKNPTAFYLCASTSRGRLGEQFFGPGTRLTVL.

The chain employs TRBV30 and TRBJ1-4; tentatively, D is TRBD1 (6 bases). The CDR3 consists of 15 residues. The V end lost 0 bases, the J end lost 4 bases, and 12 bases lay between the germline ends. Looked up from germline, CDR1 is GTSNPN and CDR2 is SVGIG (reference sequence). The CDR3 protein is CAWSVPGDINEKLFF. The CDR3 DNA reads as TGTGCCTGGAGTGTCCCAGGGGATATTAATGAAAAACTGTTTTTT.

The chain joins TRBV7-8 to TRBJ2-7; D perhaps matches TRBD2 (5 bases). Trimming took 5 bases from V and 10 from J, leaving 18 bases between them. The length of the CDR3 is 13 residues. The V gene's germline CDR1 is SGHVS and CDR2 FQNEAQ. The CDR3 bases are TGTGCCAGCAGCCCAGTTAGGGCTAGCAGTCAGTACTTC. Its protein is CASSPVRASSQYF.

This CDR3 is CASSPMTGHTEAFF. Here the CDR3 DNA reads TGTGCCAGCAGCCCTATGACAGGCCACACTGAAGCTTTCTTT. The chain recombines TRBV14 with TRBJ1-1; possible D gene TRBD1, 6 bases. V lost 4 bases, J lost 3 bases, and 12 bases lay in between. Germline V gene lookup returns CDR1 SGHDN and CDR2 FVKESK. The CDR3 contains 14 residues.